This TCR beta chain was sequenced in a study of cytomegalovirus exposure and HLA in healthy donors. Study-wide points: Altogether, 150 to 200 TCR beta chains were recorded as cytomegalovirus-associated.

Regarding this clone: Its antigen is unidentified.

Data came from immunoSEQ multiplex PCR; TCRdb stores just in-frame clones and leaves some out. The data show 100,000 to 150,000 clones, with about nine tenths seen just once and roughly 2% held by the top ten. The V gene lost 5 bases and the J gene lost 2 bases, with 24 bases spanning the gap. The CDR3 has 18 residues. In germline, CDR1 is SGHVS, CDR2 FQNEAQ. V is TRBV7-8 and J is TRBJ2-5, with D maybe TRBD2 (6 bases). The sequence was obtained from a woman aged 18-29 years in good health and CMV-seronegative. Input material: PBMCs. The DNA for the CDR3 is TGTGCCAGCAGCCTCGGCGTCCCTAGCGAACTGTTTCAAGAGACCCAGTACTTC. It yields the protein CASSLGVPSELFQETQYF.